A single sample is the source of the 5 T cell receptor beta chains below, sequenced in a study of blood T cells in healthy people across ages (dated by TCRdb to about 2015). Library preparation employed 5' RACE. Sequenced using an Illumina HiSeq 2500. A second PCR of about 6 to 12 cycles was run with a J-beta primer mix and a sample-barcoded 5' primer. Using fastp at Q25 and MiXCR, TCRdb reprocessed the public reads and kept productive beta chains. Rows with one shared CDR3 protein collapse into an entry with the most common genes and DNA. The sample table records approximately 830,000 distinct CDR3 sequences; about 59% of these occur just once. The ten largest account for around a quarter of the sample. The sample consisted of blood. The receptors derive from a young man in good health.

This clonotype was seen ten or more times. This CDR3 reads CASTKTALNYEQYF. Written as DNA, the CDR3 is TGTGCCAGCACTAAGACAGCACTGAACTACGAGCAGTACTTC. The genes are TRBV2 and TRBJ2-7; TRBD1 is a possible D gene (5 bases). V was pared by 7 bases and J by 3 bases, with 16 bases between. This CDR3 has 14 amino acids. Per the germline V gene, CDR1 is SNHLY and CDR2 is FYNNEI.

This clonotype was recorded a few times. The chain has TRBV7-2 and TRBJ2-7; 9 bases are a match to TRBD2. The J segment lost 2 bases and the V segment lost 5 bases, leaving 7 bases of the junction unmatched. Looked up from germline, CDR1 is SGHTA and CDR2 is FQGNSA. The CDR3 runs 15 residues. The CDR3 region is CASSAGGLYTYEQYF. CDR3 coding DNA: TGTGCCAGCAGCGCGGGGGGGCTCTACACCTACGAGCAGTACTTC.

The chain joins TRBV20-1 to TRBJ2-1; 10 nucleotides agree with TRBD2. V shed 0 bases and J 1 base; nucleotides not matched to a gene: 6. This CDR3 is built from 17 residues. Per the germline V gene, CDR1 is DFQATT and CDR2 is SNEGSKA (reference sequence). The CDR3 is CSARDSSSGGSYNEQFF. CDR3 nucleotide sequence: TGCAGTGCTAGAGACTCCTCTAGCGGGGGTTCCTACAATGAGCAGTTCTTC.

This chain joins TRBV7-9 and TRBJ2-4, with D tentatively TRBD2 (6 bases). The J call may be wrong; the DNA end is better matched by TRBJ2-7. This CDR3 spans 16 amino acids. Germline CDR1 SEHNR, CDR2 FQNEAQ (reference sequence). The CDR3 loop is CASSPSPDSGGYEQYF. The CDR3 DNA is TGTGCCAGCAGCCCTTCCCCGGATAGCGGCGGTTACGAGCAGTACTTC.

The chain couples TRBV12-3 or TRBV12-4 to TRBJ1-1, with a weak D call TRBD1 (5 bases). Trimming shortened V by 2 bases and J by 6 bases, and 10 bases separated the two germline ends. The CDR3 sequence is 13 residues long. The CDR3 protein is CASSLRRGPEAFF. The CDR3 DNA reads TGTGCCAGCAGTTTACGGCGGGGACCTGAAGCTTTCTTT.